The sequence of this TCR beta chain was determined in a study of neurological immune-mediated disorders. From the 5' RACE reads, TCRdb called clonotypes with MiXCR, one entry per CDR3 protein. The profile shows about 53,000 distinct CDR3 sequences, roughly 3.5% of them singletons. The unsorted libraries originated from 2 million PBMCs that had been stored at -80 C. This clonotype appeared many times. The germline V gene has CDR1 SGHVS and CDR2 FNYEAQ. V dropped 2 bases and J dropped 7 bases, with 9 bases sitting between them. The CDR3 runs 14 residues. The specimen was PBMCs. This TCR came from a woman in her 30s with multiple sclerosis. This chain links TRBV7-6 with TRBJ1-6, with TRBD1 as a possible D gene (5 bases). The CDR3 loop reads CASSLTDRNSPLHF. The CDR3 DNA reads TGTGCCAGCAGCTTAACCGACAGAAATTCACCCCTCCACTTT.